These T cell receptor beta chains were read from a single sample in a study of tumor-infiltrating lymphocytes in primary liver carcinoma. TCRdb ran MiXCR on the multiplex PCR reads and lists one entry per CDR3 protein. The sample carries approximately 330,000 distinct CDR3 sequences, about 65% recorded once. Specimen: peripheral blood. The source of these receptors is a man in his forties with primary liver carcinoma and hepatitis B virus infection. CDR3s include the opening cysteine and the closing phenylalanine or tryptophan. The D gene is left open where the match is weak. Rows give clone size only sometimes, using once, few, many, or a class for an expanded clone.

J gene	D gene	V gene	clone size	CDR3 protein	CDR3 DNA
TRBJ2-1	.	TRBV24-1	.	CATSDRGLSFGEQFF	TGTGCCACCAGTGACCGAGGACTATCATTCGGTGAGCAGTTCTTC
TRBJ1-1	TRBD1	TRBV13	.	CVSSVPGQGATEAFF	TGTGTCAGCAGCGTGCCGGGACAGGGGGCCACTGAAGCTTTCTTT
TRBJ2-3	.	TRBV11-2	once	CASSLDRGPEGQCF	TGTGCCAGCAGCTTAGATCGGGGCCCTGAGGGGCAGTGTTTT
TRBJ2-5	.	TRBV7-9	.	CASRPRGGQTQYF	TGTGCCAGCAGGCCCAGGGGCGGACAGACCCAGTACTTC
TRBJ2-6	TRBD2	TRBV4-1	.	CASSQWTSGTFSGANVLTF	TGCGCCAGCAGCCAATGGACTAGCGGGACTTTCTCTGGGGCCAACGTCCTGACTTTC
TRBJ2-3	TRBD1	TRBV4-1	few	CASSHPGTGDTYTQYF	TGCGCCAGCAGCCATCCCGGGACAGGAGACACATATACGCAGTATTTT
TRBJ2-3	TRBD2	TRBV20-1	.	CSAITGGRADTQYF	TGCAGTGCTATTACCGGCGGGAGGGCCGATACGCAGTATTTT
TRBJ2-6	TRBD1	TRBV6-1	.	CATSVTGGSGANILTF	TGTGCCACCAGTGTTACAGGGGGCTCTGGGGCCAACATCCTGACTTTC
TRBJ2-6	TRBD2	TRBV10-3	many	CATRGETGANVLTF	TGTGCCACTCGGGGGGAAACTGGGGCCAACGTCCTGACTTTC
TRBJ2-1	TRBD2	TRBV11-2	.	CASSVSTSGSSERFF	TGTGCCAGCAGCGTGTCGACCAGCGGGAGTTCTGAGCGGTTCTTC